The source of this T cell receptor beta chain is a study of beta chain features in type 1 diabetes. This clone was detected only a few times. Antigen: not known. This CDR3 region has 14 residues. Germline CDR1 MNHEY, CDR2 SVGAGI. The germline V and J ends were trimmed by 4 bases and 5 bases, with 14 bases remaining between them. Investigators reverse transcribed all isolated RNA, so they sequenced expressed TCRB transcripts. Sequencing used immunoSEQ multiplex PCR; TCRdb keeps in-frame clones, though not all of them. This table has a few hundred thousand clones, over 13% appearing once. Study-level findings and limits: PCR, the amplification step, might favor shorter templates, equally in patients and controls. TCRB repertoires of naive, central memory and Treg cells appeared more similar among patients than among healthy donors.

Naive, central memory, regulatory and stem cell-like memory cells within the CD4+ compartment were sorted using CD45RO/CCR7/CD25/CD127/CD95/CD27. The chain links TRBV6-5 to TRBJ1-2; D is ambiguous. The material sequenced was naive CD4+ T cells from blood. The receptor's source is a woman between 18 and 29 years old in good health. CDR3: CASSFLGEGYGYTF. CDR3 coding DNA: TGTGCCAGCAGTTTCCTCGGGGAGGGTTATGGCTACACCTTC.